One and the same sample provided the 30 T cell receptor beta chains below, sequenced in a study of regulatory T cells in long-lasting Graves disease (dated by TCRdb to about 2021). The library was obtained by multiplex PCR. Sequencing took place on an Illumina HiSeq 4000. To build TCR beta libraries, CDR3 regions were amplified by Arm-PCR using iRepertoire HTBI primers. TCRdb redid the processing of the public reads, applying fastp at Q25 and MiXCR, and retained in-frame beta chains. Each CDR3 protein appears once, grouped with its most common genes and DNA. The sample table contains approximately 560,000 distinct CDR3 sequences; only one count was recorded for about 16% of them. Jointly, the top ten make up about 12% of the sample. This specimen's time point label, interpreted: newly diagnosed GD, antithyroid drugs for less than 3 months. For both TCR sequencing and RNA sequencing, RNA was extracted from PBMCs using TRIzol.

Separately, the same data were catalogued under a study of T cells in Graves' hyperthyroidism and ophthalmopathy.

Sequenced here: peripheral blood mononuclear cells (PBMCs), sampled at new diagnosis, from a patient treated with antithyroid drugs. These receptors all stem from a man younger than 30 with Graves disease. Donor details come from another sample of the same person, matched by shared clones.

The chain employs TRBV4-2 and TRBJ1-1; 7 bases map to TRBD1. Germline values: CDR1 LGHNA, CDR2 YNFKEQ. The CDR3 spans 18 residues. J was trimmed by 1 base and V by 3 bases; bases with no gene match: 14. The DNA for the CDR3 is TGTGCCAGCAGCCATCAAACACAACAGGGGCTGGGGAACACTGAAGCTTTCTTT. Its protein is CASSHQTQQGLGNTEAFF.

There are many counts of this clonotype. The chain couples TRBV5-1 to TRBJ1-1, with TRBD1 matching 8 bases. The CDR3 sequence is 15 residues long. V lost 3 bases and J lost 2; bases outside the gene matches: 6. Germline assignment: CDR1 SGHRS and CDR2 YFSETQ. The CDR3 protein is CASSSGQVANTEAFF. Here the CDR3 DNA reads TGCGCCAGCAGCTCGGGACAGGTTGCTAACACTGAAGCTTTCTTT.

V and J are TRBV3-1 and TRBJ2-3, with a tentative D call TRBD1 (6 bases). V lost 2 bases and J lost 6, with 15 bases in between. This CDR3 region has 15 residues. Germline CDR1 LGHDT, CDR2 YNNKEL (reference sequence). In DNA, the CDR3 is TGTGCCAGCAGCCAAAGTCGGCAGGGGCACGATACGCAGTATTTT. Translating gives CASSQSRQGHDTQYF.

The chain links TRBV18 to TRBJ2-1; TRBD2 aligns across 12 bases. CDR1 KGHSH and CDR2 LQKENI come from the germline V gene. Trimming at V came to 4 bases and at J to 6 bases, leaving 7 bases not matched to a gene. This CDR3 is built from 16 residues. This CDR3 is CASSQSSGRAFNEQFF. The CDR3 DNA reads TGTGCCAGCTCACAATCTAGCGGGAGGGCCTTCAATGAGCAGTTCTTC.

This clonotype was observed at least ten times. The chain carries TRBV11-1 and TRBJ2-1; no clear D. Germline CDR1 SGHAT, CDR2 FQDESV (reference sequence). V was pared by 5 bases and J by 7 bases, with 3 bases between. The CDR3 spans 10 residues. The CDR3 sequence: CASSQNEQFF. CDR3 DNA: TGTGCCAGCAGCCAAAATGAGCAGTTCTTC.

In this sample, this clonotype turned up many times. V and J are TRBV20-1 and TRBJ2-1; 12 nucleotides agree with TRBD2. After removal of 3 bases from V and 4 bases from J, the junction contained 10 bases not matched to a gene. The CDR3 loop spans 17 amino acids. CDR1 and CDR2 (germline): DFQATT, SNEGSKA (reference sequence). CDR3 DNA sequence: TGCAGTGCTAGTGGGACTAGCGGGCTCTCAACTTACAATGAGCAGTTCTTC. Translation gives CSASGTSGLSTYNEQFF.

The gene calls are TRBV7-3 and TRBJ1-5, with D perhaps TRBD1 (5 bases). Per the germline V gene, CDR1 is SGHTA and CDR2 is FQGTGA. The CDR3 is 18 residues long. Trimming left V 1 base short and J 0 bases short, with 16 bases between. For the CDR3, the DNA is TGTGCCAGCAGCTTAAAAGCCGGGACGGGGATTAGCAATCAGCCCCAGCATTTT. Its protein is CASSLKAGTGISNQPQHF.

This clonotype occurred a few times. V usage is TRBV27 and J usage is TRBJ2-7, with TRBD2 identical over 10 bases. Germline lookup yields CDR1 MNHEY and CDR2 SMNVEV (reference sequence). J lost 3 bases, V lost 5 bases, and 7 bases had no gene match. The CDR3 sequence is 15 residues long. The CDR3 reads CASSHRTSGDYEQYF. The CDR3 nucleotides are TGTGCCAGCAGTCATCGGACTAGCGGAGACTACGAGCAGTACTTC.

The chain uses TRBV27 and TRBJ2-1; 11 bases match TRBD1. There are 15 residues in the CDR3. Germline V lookup: CDR1 MNHEY, CDR2 SMNVEV (reference sequence). After removal of 2 bases from V and 6 bases from J, the junction contained 3 bases not matched to a gene. The CDR3 here is CASSLGTGGINEQFF. DNA of the CDR3: TGTGCCAGCAGTTTAGGGACAGGGGGTATCAATGAGCAGTTCTTC.

This clonotype was detected a few times. The chain has TRBV5-1 and TRBJ2-7; 10 bases map to TRBD1. CDR3 length equals 15 residues. V was clipped by 4 bases and J by 2 bases; unmatched bases: 6. Germline V gene sequence: CDR1 SGHRS, CDR2 YFSETQ. The CDR3 region is CASSRQGARAYEQYF. The CDR3 nucleotides read TGCGCCAGCAGCCGACAGGGGGCGAGGGCCTACGAGCAGTACTTC.

V gene TRBV10-3 combines with J gene TRBJ2-7; TRBD1 matches 8 bases. This CDR3 has 13 residues. The germline V gene has CDR1 ENHRY and CDR2 SYGVKD. Trimming removed 5 bases from V and 3 bases from J; junction bases left unmatched: 3. Here the CDR3 reads CAISRDRNYEQYF. CDR3 nucleotide sequence: TGTGCCATCAGTAGGGACAGGAACTACGAGCAGTACTTC.

A remark on this clonotype: This may come from a read error, since a much larger clone is one base off. CDR3 sequence (DNA): TGTGCCAGCAGTTACGGCAGGGTCTGCGAGCAGTACTTC. Its protein product is CASSYGRVCEQYF. The chain couples TRBV6-5 to TRBJ2-7; TRBD1 might be the D (5 bases). This CDR3 is 13 amino acids long. Germline V gives CDR1 MNHEY, CDR2 SVGAGI. Trimming removed 2 bases at V and 6 bases at J, with 11 bases between.

In its sample, this clonotype was seen once. This may stem from a read error, because a much larger clone lies one nucleotide away. The chain has TRBV2 and TRBJ2-5; TRBD2 matches 7 bases. The length of the CDR3 is 14 residues. CDR1 SNHLY and CDR2 FYNNEI come from the germline V gene. CDR3 loop: CATSGAGDEETQYF. Here the CDR3 DNA reads TGTGCCACCAGTGGGGCGGGGGACGAAGAGACCCAGTACTTC.

This clonotype was found many times. J is TRBJ2-7 and V is TRBV11-2, with D tentatively TRBD1 (5 bases). CDR1 and CDR2 from the germline V gene are SGHAT and FQNNGV. V was trimmed by 2 bases and J by 2 bases, leaving 10 bases between them. CDR3 size: 14 residues. CDR3 loop: CASSLLGRAYEQYF. The CDR3 nucleotides are TGTGCCAGCAGCTTATTGGGCAGGGCCTACGAGCAGTACTTC.

This sequence joins TRBV6-5 and TRBJ1-2; D possibly corresponds to TRBD1 (5 bases). The CDR3 covers 15 residues. CDR1 is MNHEY and CDR2 is SVGAGI in the germline V gene. Between the trimmed V and J ends, which lost 2 bases and 8 bases, there was a span of 18 bases. The CDR3 reads CASSYGRGASWGYTF. Here the CDR3 DNA reads TGTGCCAGCAGTTACGGTCGTGGGGCTTCCTGGGGCTACACCTTC.

Note on this clonotype: The junction differs from germline at one of its ends, possibly a read error. The gene calls are TRBV15 and TRBJ1-5, with TRBD1 identical over 11 bases. CDR1 is LNHNV and CDR2 is YYDKDF in the germline V gene (reference sequence). This CDR3 comprises 19 residues. CDR3 DNA sequence: TGTGTCACCAGCAGTACCGGGACAGGGGGTCCCTATAGCAATCAGCCCCAGCATTTT. This gives the protein CVTSSTGTGGPYSNQPQHF. Complete variable domain (other parts from reference TRBV15 and TRBJ1-5): DAMVIQNPRYQVTQFGKPVTLSCSQTLNHNVMYWYQQKSSQAPKLLFHYYDKDFNNEADTPDNFQSRRPNTSFCFLDIRSPGLGDTAMYLCVTSSTGTGGPYSNQPQHFGDGTRLSIL.

The genes are TRBV12-3 or TRBV12-4 and TRBJ1-4, with no clear D. The CDR3 covers 15 residues. Trimming cost V 4 bases and J 0 bases, with 9 bases left between them. CDR3 in amino acids: CASSSIGATNEKLFF. The CDR3 DNA follows: TGTGCCAGCAGTTCAATTGGGGCAACTAATGAAAAACTGTTTTTT.

The chain couples TRBV19 to TRBJ2-3; 12 positions agree with TRBD2. Germline values: CDR1 LNHDA, CDR2 SQIVND (reference sequence). CDR3 length equals 16 residues. The V segment lost 5 bases and the J segment 2 bases; nucleotides outside the gene matches: 5. The CDR3 nucleotides read TGTGCCAGTAGTTGGACTAGCGGGGTAACCACAGATACGCAGTATTTT. Translating gives CASSWTSGVTTDTQYF.

This clonotype was picked up many times. This chain joins TRBV29-1 and TRBJ2-6; TRBD1 agrees at 7 bases. V shed 4 bases, J shed 2 bases, and the junction held 5 bases outside the gene matches. The length of the CDR3 is 15 residues. Germline CDR1 and CDR2: SQVTM and ANQGSEA. The CDR3 bases are TGCAGCGTTGGATTAACAGGGGCTGGGGCCAACGTCCTGACTTTC. This encodes CSVGLTGAGANVLTF.

A few counts support this clonotype. The gene calls are TRBV10-1 and TRBJ2-2, with D tentatively TRBD1 or TRBD2 (7 bases each). V lost 4 bases, J lost 5 bases, and 23 bases lay in between. Germline-derived CDR1 and CDR2 are WNHNN and SYGVQD (reference sequence). The CDR3 has 18 amino acids. CDR3 nucleotides: TGCGCCAGCAGTGTCAGAAGGCAGGGGGGGGTCAGTACCGGGGAGCTGTTTTTT. Protein: CASSVRRQGGVSTGELFF.

This clonotype appeared a few times. V usage is TRBV6-2 or TRBV6-3 and J usage is TRBJ2-1, with D perhaps TRBD1 (5 bases). The length of the CDR3 is 14 residues. Germline-derived CDR1 and CDR2 are MNHEY and SVGEGT. Between the trimmed V and J ends, which lost 2 bases and 4 bases, there was a span of 9 bases. The CDR3 reads CASSYAQGYNEQFF. The CDR3 DNA sequence: TGTGCCAGCAGTTACGCGCAGGGATACAATGAGCAGTTCTTC.

In the case of this clonotype: This may stem from a read error, because a much larger clone lies one nucleotide away. The CDR3 does not close with the conserved phenylalanine or tryptophan, likely indicating a read error. The rearrangement links TRBV5-1 to TRBJ2-7, with D perhaps matching TRBD1 (5 bases). V was shortened by 0 bases and J by 3 bases, with 7 bases between the two germline ends. The CDR3 runs 13 residues. Germline V gene sequence: CDR1 SGHRS, CDR2 YFSETQ. The CDR3, as DNA: TGCGCCAGCAGCTTGGCAGGGCACTACGAGCAGTACTCC. Its translation: CASSLAGHYEQYS.

This clonotype was seen many times. The chain joins TRBV28 to TRBJ2-1, with 8 bases that match TRBD2. This CDR3 contains 16 residues. Germline trimming cut 4 bases from V and 1 base from J; bases unmatched to any gene: 6. Germline loops: CDR1 MDHEN, CDR2 SYDVKM. CDR3 residues: CASSSLADASYNEQFF. The DNA for the CDR3 is TGTGCCAGCAGTTCACTAGCGGACGCATCCTACAATGAGCAGTTCTTC. The variable domain in full, with the rest retrieved from reference TRBV28 and TRBJ2-1, is DVKVTQSSRYLVKRTGEKVFLECVQDMDHENMFWYRQDPGLGLRLIYFSYDVKMKEKGDIPEGYSVSREKKERFSLILESASTNQTSMYLCASSSLADASYNEQFFGPGTRLTVL.

This clonotype was seen many times. V usage is TRBV30 and J usage is TRBJ2-1; no clear D gene. Trimming shortened V by 0 bases and J by 0 bases, and 9 bases separated the two germline ends. Germline V gene lookup returns CDR1 GTSNPN and CDR2 SVGIG (reference sequence). This CDR3 region has 15 residues. The CDR3: CAWSVREDSYNEQFF. DNA of the CDR3: TGTGCCTGGAGTGTACGAGAGGACTCCTACAATGAGCAGTTCTTC.

This clonotype appeared a few times. This rearrangement joins TRBV14 to TRBJ2-7; TRBD1 or TRBD2 may be the D gene (5 bases each). This CDR3 spans 19 amino acids. V dropped 1 base and J dropped 5 bases, with 27 bases sitting between them. Looked up from germline, CDR1 is SGHDN and CDR2 is FVKESK. CDR3 in amino acids: CASSQVRTPGIRKEDEQYF. The CDR3 DNA reads TGTGCCAGCAGCCAAGTGAGGACCCCAGGGATTCGGAAGGAGGACGAGCAGTACTTC.

V and J are TRBV18 and TRBJ1-1; D remains ambiguous. Trimming took 3 bases from V and 2 from J, leaving 13 bases between them. The length of the CDR3 is 15 residues. Germline V gene sequence: CDR1 KGHSH, CDR2 LQKENI. CDR3 protein: CASSPLNAVNTEAFF. The DNA for the CDR3 is TGTGCCAGCTCACCGCTGAATGCAGTTAACACTGAAGCTTTCTTT.

The rearrangement uses TRBV6-4 and TRBJ2-5; a weak D match, TRBD2 (5 bases). There are 17 residues in the CDR3. Trimming shortened V by 2 bases and J by 3 bases, and 19 bases separated the two germline ends. Per the germline V gene, CDR1 is MRHNA and CDR2 is SNTAGT. The CDR3 spells CASSDPSGSGSEETQYF. The CDR3 DNA follows: TGTGCCAGCAGTGACCCTTCTGGATCGGGGTCCGAAGAGACCCAGTACTTC.

This clonotype was detected many times. The chain recombines TRBV6-2 or TRBV6-3 with TRBJ2-4, with TRBD2 matching 11 bases. V dropped 10 bases and J dropped 6; count of bases not matched to a gene: 20. Germline lookup yields CDR1 MNHEY and CDR2 SVGEGT. The CDR3 runs to 18 residues. CDR3 sequence: CATSSLSGRAKGGNIQYF. The CDR3 DNA is TGTGCCACCTCCTCCCTTAGCGGGAGGGCCAAGGGGGGAAACATTCAGTACTTC.

This clonotype occurred many times. The V gene is TRBV3-1, the J gene TRBJ1-1; D perhaps matches TRBD1 (5 bases). Germline lookup yields CDR1 LGHDT and CDR2 YNNKEL (reference sequence). V lost 2 bases to trimming and J lost 6 bases, with 13 bases between them. The CDR3 contains 14 residues. CDR3 in DNA: TGTGCCAGCAGCCAACGGAAGCAGGGCTCTGAAGCTTTCTTT. Its translation is CASSQRKQGSEAFF.

This clonotype was detected many times. The V gene is TRBV7-3, the J gene TRBJ2-1, with 10 bases fitting TRBD2. Trimming at V came to 5 bases and at J to 7 bases, leaving 14 bases not matched to a gene. Germline CDR1 is SGHTA and CDR2 is FQGTGA. CDR3 length: 17 amino acids. CDR3 sequence reads: CASSLPKKAGGPNEQFF. CDR3 DNA sequence: TGTGCCAGCAGCCTCCCGAAAAAAGCGGGAGGGCCGAATGAGCAGTTCTTC.